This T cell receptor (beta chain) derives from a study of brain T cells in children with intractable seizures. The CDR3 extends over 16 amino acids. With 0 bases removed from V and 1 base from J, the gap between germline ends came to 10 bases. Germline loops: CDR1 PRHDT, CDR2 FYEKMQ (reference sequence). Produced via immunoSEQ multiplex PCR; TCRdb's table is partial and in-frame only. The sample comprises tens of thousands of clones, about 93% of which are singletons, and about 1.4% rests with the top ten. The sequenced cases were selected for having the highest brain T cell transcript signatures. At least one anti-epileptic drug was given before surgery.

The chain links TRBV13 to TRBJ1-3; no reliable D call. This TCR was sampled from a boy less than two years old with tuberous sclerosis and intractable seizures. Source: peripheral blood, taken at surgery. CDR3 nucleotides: TGTGCCAGCAGCTTAGGCCTCGGTTCTTCTGGAAACACCATATATTTT. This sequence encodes CASSLGLGSSGNTIYF.